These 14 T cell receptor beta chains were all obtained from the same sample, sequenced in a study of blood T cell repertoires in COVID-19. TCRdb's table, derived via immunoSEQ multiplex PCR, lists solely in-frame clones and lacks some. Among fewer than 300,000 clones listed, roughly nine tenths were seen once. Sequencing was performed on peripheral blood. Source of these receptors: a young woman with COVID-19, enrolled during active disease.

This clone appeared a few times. CDR3 coding DNA: TGCAGCGTTGGAGGGGGCGCGATAAAGGGCTACACCTTC. Its protein is CSVGGGAIKGYTF. The chain joins TRBV29-1 to TRBJ1-2; 7 nucleotides match TRBD1. Germline V gene lookup returns CDR1 SQVTM and CDR2 ANQGSEA. Trimming cost V 4 bases and J 8 bases; bases outside gene matches: 10. The CDR3 consists of 13 residues.

CDR3 sequence (DNA): TGCGCCAGCAGCTCAGGGGACTCTGGGGCCAACGTCCTGACTTTC. It yields the protein CASSSGDSGANVLTF. The chain couples TRBV5-1 to TRBJ2-6; a weak D match, TRBD1 (6 bases). Germline values: CDR1 SGHRS, CDR2 YFSETQ. V was clipped by 3 bases and J by 0 bases, with 7 bases between them. The CDR3 totals 15 residues.

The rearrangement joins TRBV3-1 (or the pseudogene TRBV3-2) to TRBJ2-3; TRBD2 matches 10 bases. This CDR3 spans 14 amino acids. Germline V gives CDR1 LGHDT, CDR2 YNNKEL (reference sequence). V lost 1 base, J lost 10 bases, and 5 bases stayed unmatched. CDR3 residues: CASSQVQREGAQYF. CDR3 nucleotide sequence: TGTGCCAGCAGCCAAGTTCAGCGGGAGGGCGCGCAGTATTTT.

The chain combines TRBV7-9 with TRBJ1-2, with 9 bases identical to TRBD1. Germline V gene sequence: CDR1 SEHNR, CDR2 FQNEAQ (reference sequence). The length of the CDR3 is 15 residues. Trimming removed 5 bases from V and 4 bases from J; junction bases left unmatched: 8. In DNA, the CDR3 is TGTGCCAGCAGCCGGAACACAGGGGGCCTCTATGGCTACACCTTC. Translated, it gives CASSRNTGGLYGYTF.

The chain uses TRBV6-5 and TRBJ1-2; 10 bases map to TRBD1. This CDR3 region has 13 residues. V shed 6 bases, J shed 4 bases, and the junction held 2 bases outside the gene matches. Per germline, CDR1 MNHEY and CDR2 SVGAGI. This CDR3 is CASRRDRGYGYTF. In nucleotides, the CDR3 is TGTGCCAGCAGGAGGGACAGGGGCTATGGCTACACCTTC.

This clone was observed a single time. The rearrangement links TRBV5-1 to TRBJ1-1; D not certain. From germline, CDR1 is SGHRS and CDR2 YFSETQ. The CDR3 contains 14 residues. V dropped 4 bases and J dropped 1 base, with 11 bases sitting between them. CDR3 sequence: CASSAEVRNTEAFF. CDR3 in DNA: TGCGCCAGCAGCGCGGAGGTTCGGAACACTGAAGCTTTCTTT.

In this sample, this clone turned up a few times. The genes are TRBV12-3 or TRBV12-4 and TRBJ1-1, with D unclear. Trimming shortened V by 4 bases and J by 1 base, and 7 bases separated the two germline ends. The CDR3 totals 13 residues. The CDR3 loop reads CASSSGGNTEAFF. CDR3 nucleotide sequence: TGTGCCAGCAGTTCCGGCGGGAACACTGAAGCTTTCTTT.

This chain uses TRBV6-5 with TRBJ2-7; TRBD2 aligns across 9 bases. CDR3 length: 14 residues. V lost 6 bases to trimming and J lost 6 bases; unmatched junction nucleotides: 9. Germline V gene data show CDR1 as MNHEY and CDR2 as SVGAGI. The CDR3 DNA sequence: TGTGCCAGCAGGCAGACTAGCGGCCGTGGCGAGCAGTACTTC. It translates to CASRQTSGRGEQYF.

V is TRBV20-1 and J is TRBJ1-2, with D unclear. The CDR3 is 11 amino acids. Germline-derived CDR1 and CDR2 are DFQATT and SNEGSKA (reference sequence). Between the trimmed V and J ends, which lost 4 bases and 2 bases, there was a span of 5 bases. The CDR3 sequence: CSATANYGYTF. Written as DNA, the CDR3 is TGCAGTGCTACAGCGAACTATGGCTACACCTTC.

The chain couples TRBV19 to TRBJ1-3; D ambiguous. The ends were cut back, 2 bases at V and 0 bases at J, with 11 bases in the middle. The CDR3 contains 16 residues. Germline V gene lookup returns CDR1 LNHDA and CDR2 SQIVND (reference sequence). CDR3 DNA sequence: TGTGCCAGTAGTATATCGAACACCAACTCTGGAAACACCATATATTTT. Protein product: CASSISNTNSGNTIYF.

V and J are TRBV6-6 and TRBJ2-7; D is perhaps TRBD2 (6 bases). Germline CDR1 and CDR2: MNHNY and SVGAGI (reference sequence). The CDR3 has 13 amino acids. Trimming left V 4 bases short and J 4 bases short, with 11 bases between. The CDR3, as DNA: TGTGCCAGCAGTTCCGCAGGGAGGTACGAGCAGTACTTC. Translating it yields CASSSAGRYEQYF.

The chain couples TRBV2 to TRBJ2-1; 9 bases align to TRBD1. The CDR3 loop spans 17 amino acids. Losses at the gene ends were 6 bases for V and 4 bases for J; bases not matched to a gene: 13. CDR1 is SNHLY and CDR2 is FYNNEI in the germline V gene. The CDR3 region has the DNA TGTGCCAGCAGCCCCCGTGCGGGACAGGGATTATACAATGAGCAGTTCTTC. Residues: CASSPRAGQGLYNEQFF.

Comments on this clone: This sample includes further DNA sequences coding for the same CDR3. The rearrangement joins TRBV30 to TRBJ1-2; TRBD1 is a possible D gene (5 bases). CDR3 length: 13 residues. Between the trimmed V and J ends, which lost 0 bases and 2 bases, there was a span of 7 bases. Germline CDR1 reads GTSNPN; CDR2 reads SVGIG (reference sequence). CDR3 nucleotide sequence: TGTGCCTGGAGTGTCTCAGGGAACTATGGCTACACCTTC. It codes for CAWSVSGNYGYTF.

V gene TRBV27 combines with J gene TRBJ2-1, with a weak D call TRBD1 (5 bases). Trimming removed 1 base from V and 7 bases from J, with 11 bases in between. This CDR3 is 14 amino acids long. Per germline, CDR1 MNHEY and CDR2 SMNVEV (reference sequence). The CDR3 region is CASSLFQGRNEQFF. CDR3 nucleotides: TGTGCCAGCAGTTTATTCCAGGGTAGAAATGAGCAGTTCTTC.